These 11 T cell receptor beta chains share one sample of origin, sequenced in a study of T cell responses to AZD1222 COVID-19 vaccine. The assay was immunoSEQ multiplex PCR, and TCRdb's table has in-frame clones only and misses some. The data contain around 100,000 clones, 88% of them singletons. Sequenced material: peripheral blood, taken on day 0 of AZD1222 vaccination. These TCRs come from an adult in good health.

This clone was observed a few times. CDR3 coding DNA: TGTGCCAGCACGGCTTCGACAGGGGGCGTCCCCTTTGGCTACACCTTC. Residues: CASTASTGGVPFGYTF. V is TRBV9 and J is TRBJ1-2; 10 bases fit TRBD1. This CDR3 spans 16 amino acids. The germline V gene encodes CDR1 SGDLS and CDR2 YYNGEE. V was pared by 6 bases and J by 7 bases, with 15 bases of the junction left unmatched.

This clone was seen once. The genes are TRBV2 and TRBJ1-1, with 8 bases matching TRBD1. V shed 6 bases, J shed 10 bases, and the junction held 7 bases outside the gene matches. Germline V lookup: CDR1 SNHLY, CDR2 FYNNEI. The CDR3 totals 12 residues. The DNA for the CDR3 is TGTGCCAGCAGAGCCGGGACAGGACCAGCTTTCTTT. It specifies CASRAGTGPAFF.

This clone has just a few counts. The chain links TRBV12-3 or TRBV12-4 to TRBJ1-1, with D tentatively TRBD1 (5 bases). V dropped 0 bases and J dropped 11 bases, with 10 bases sitting between them. This CDR3 comprises 12 residues. CDR3 in amino acids: CASSLAGVGAFF. The DNA for the CDR3 is TGTGCCAGCAGTTTAGCGGGGGTGGGCGCTTTCTTT.

The chain carries TRBV6-5 and TRBJ1-1, with D unresolved. The CDR3 contains 15 residues. Trimming stripped 5 bases from V and 5 bases from J, with 18 bases between. The germline V gene has CDR1 MNHEY and CDR2 SVGAGI. The CDR3 reads CASSPLKAGSTEAFF. CDR3 bases: TGTGCCAGCAGTCCGCTGAAGGCCGGTAGTACTGAAGCTTTCTTT.

The V and J genes are TRBV7-9 and TRBJ1-1; D uncertain. Germline V CDR1 and CDR2: SEHNR, FQNEAQ (reference sequence). V shed 5 bases and J shed 4 bases, with 14 bases lying between them. There are 14 residues in the CDR3. CDR3 protein: CASSIDPPSTEAFF. For the CDR3, the DNA is TGTGCCAGCAGCATCGACCCTCCTTCCACTGAAGCTTTCTTT.

The chain joins TRBV4-1 to TRBJ2-3; 11 bases align to TRBD2. Per germline, CDR1 MGHRA and CDR2 YSYEKL. The CDR3 spans 19 residues. V dropped 1 base and J dropped 3; count of bases not matched to a gene: 12. CDR3 region: CASSQGLAGGMGLTDTQYF. Written as DNA, the CDR3 is TGCGCCAGCAGCCAAGGGCTAGCGGGAGGAATGGGGCTGACAGATACGCAGTATTTT.

The chain joins TRBV18 to TRBJ1-5; D gene unclear. This CDR3 has 14 residues. V lost 0 bases and J 4 bases, leaving 7 bases between the germline ends. The V gene's germline CDR1 is KGHSH and CDR2 LQKENI. The CDR3 DNA follows: TGTGCCAGCTCACCACCGGGTCCAAATCAGCCCCAGCATTTT. Amino acid sequence: CASSPPGPNQPQHF.

The chain carries TRBV6-2 or TRBV6-3 and TRBJ1-5; D may be TRBD1 (6 bases). The CDR3 loop spans 16 amino acids. The V gene's germline CDR1 is MNHEY and CDR2 SVGEGT. Between the trimmed V and J ends, which lost 0 bases and 6 bases, there was a span of 15 bases. The CDR3 region has the DNA TGTGCCAGCAGTTACTCGTGGCAGGGGAAAGCTCAGCCCCAGCATTTT. This translates into CASSYSWQGKAQPQHF.

The V gene is TRBV4-3, the J gene TRBJ2-7; 7 positions agree with TRBD2. V dropped 0 bases and J dropped 12; count of bases not matched to a gene: 11. The length of the CDR3 is 14 residues. Germline-derived CDR1 and CDR2 are LGHNA and YSLEER. CDR3 in amino acids: CASSQDLAAPDRYF. The DNA for the CDR3 is TGCGCCAGCAGCCAAGACCTAGCGGCACCCGATCGGTACTTC.

This clone was observed a single time. The J gene is TRBJ2-3, the V gene TRBV10-3; D is ambiguous. Per germline, CDR1 ENHRY and CDR2 SYGVKD. The CDR3 extends over 14 amino acids. Trimming pared 6 bases from V and 0 bases from J, leaving 10 bases between. For the CDR3, the DNA is TGTGCCATCAGGACTTCGGGCAGCACAGATACGCAGTATTTT. It encodes CAIRTSGSTDTQYF.

Here the CDR3 reads CASSYRQGVSLDEQYF. As DNA, the CDR3 is TGTGCCAGCAGTTACAGACAGGGGGTGTCCCTCGACGAGCAGTACTTC. This chain uses TRBV6-6 with TRBJ2-7; TRBD1 matches 9 bases. V shed 2 bases, J shed 5 bases, and the junction held 10 bases outside the gene matches. Germline V CDR1 and CDR2: MNHNY, SVGAGI (reference sequence). The CDR3 spans 16 residues.